These 23 T cell receptor beta chains were all obtained from the same sample, sequenced in a study of T cell responses to AZD1222 COVID-19 vaccine (dated by TCRdb to about 2021). The library came from the immunoSEQ multiplex PCR assay. TCRdb mirrors the immuneACCESS table, restricted to in-frame sequences. Some clones are absent from its copies; in checked studies, under half trace to an unresolved V gene, and the reason for the others is unknown. The sample records more than 150,000 clones, approximately 90% of which are singletons. The top ten constitute under 7.5% of the sample. The time point label, as the study defines it: baseline before first vaccination. The sample in question was peripheral blood, obtained on day 0 of AZD1222 vaccination. These receptors all stem from an adult in good health.

V usage is TRBV6-5 and J usage is TRBJ2-1; D is perhaps TRBD2 (6 bases). The germline gives CDR1 MNHEY, CDR2 SVGAGI. Trimming pared 6 bases from V and 6 bases from J, leaving 18 bases between. The CDR3 is 15 amino acids. CDR3 nucleotide sequence: TGTGCCAGCAGAATGAGAGAACTAGCTAGCAATGAGCAGTTCTTC. It specifies CASRMRELASNEQFF.

The rearrangement uses TRBV16 and TRBJ1-2; 7 nucleotides line up with TRBD1. V shed 0 bases, J shed 2 bases, and the junction held 3 bases outside the gene matches. Per the germline V gene, CDR1 is KGHSY and CDR2 is FQNENV. The CDR3 sequence is 15 residues long. The CDR3 sequence is CASSQSRDRNYGYTF. CDR3 bases: TGTGCCAGCAGCCAATCGAGGGACAGAAACTATGGCTACACCTTC.

This clone was picked up a small number of times. The chain links TRBV18 to TRBJ2-7; D possibly corresponds to TRBD1 (5 bases). Germline V CDR1 and CDR2: KGHSH, LQKENI. The CDR3 covers 15 residues. Trimming took 2 bases from V and 3 from J, leaving 14 bases between them. CDR3 DNA: TGTGCCAGCTCACCAGCAGCAGGGTCGGACTACGAGCAGTACTTC. Translating gives CASSPAAGSDYEQYF.

CDR3 protein: CASSVGQGFSPLHF. The CDR3 DNA sequence: TGTGCCAGCAGTGTGGGGCAGGGTTTTTCACCCCTCCACTTT. The chain links TRBV27 to TRBJ1-6, with a tentative D call TRBD1 (5 bases). Trimming took off 5 bases at V and 9 bases at J, with 14 bases between the two ends. Per germline, CDR1 MNHEY and CDR2 SMNVEV (reference sequence). The CDR3 is 14 residues long.

The V and J genes are TRBV28 and TRBJ2-7; 10 nucleotides line up with TRBD1. The junction had 7 bases not matched to a gene; V was cut back by 5 bases and J by 3 bases. The CDR3 extends over 15 amino acids. Looked up from germline, CDR1 is MDHEN and CDR2 is SYDVKM. CDR3 loop: CASSGQGVSYYEQYF. The CDR3 nucleotides are TGTGCCAGCAGTGGACAGGGGGTATCCTACTACGAGCAGTACTTC.

This sequence joins TRBV5-3 and TRBJ2-2, with unresolved D. TRBV5-3 is an open reading frame whose function is uncertain. The CDR3 length is 14 residues. V gave up 4 bases and J gave up 4 bases, with 11 bases separating them. The CDR3 sequence: CARSPWPVTGELFF. DNA of the CDR3: TGTGCCAGAAGCCCCTGGCCGGTCACCGGGGAGCTGTTTTTT.

The J gene is TRBJ1-4, the V gene TRBV28, with TRBD1 identical over 8 bases. The CDR3 consists of 15 residues. V lost 10 bases and J lost 0; bases outside the gene matches: 7. Looked up from germline, CDR1 is MDHEN and CDR2 is SYDVKM. The CDR3 region is CATLDRVTTNEKLFF. The CDR3 DNA follows: TGTGCCACTTTGGACAGGGTCACAACTAATGAAAAACTGTTTTTT.

The chain employs TRBV3-1 (or the pseudogene TRBV3-2) and TRBJ2-7, with 8 nucleotides matching TRBD2. Germline loops: CDR1 LGHDT, CDR2 YNNKEL (reference sequence). There are 13 residues in the CDR3. V shed 9 bases, J shed 2 bases, and the junction held 6 bases outside the gene matches. The CDR3 DNA is TGTGCCAGGGGCGGGGGGATCGCCTACGAGCAGTACTTC. Protein: CARGGGIAYEQYF.

The chain has TRBV2 and TRBJ1-5, with D unclear. The CDR3 extends over 14 amino acids. Germline V CDR1 and CDR2: SNHLY, FYNNEI. V was clipped by 2 bases and J by 0 bases, with 5 bases between them. Here the CDR3 reads CASSERISNQPQHF. The DNA for the CDR3 is TGTGCCAGCAGTGAACGGATTAGCAATCAGCCCCAGCATTTT.

This chain connects TRBV28 to TRBJ1-5, with D perhaps matching TRBD1 (5 bases). Deletions cut 7 bases from V and 2 bases from J, with 18 bases between. Germline V lookup: CDR1 MDHEN, CDR2 SYDVKM. The CDR3 is 16 residues long. CDR3 DNA: TGTGCCAGCAAAGCCATAGGGGATGCTGGCAATCAGCCCCAGCATTTT. Its translation is CASKAIGDAGNQPQHF.

The chain combines TRBV5-1 with TRBJ2-7; TRBD1 matches 9 bases. V was clipped by 0 bases and J by 2 bases; unmatched bases: 9. The CDR3 spans 17 residues. CDR1 SGHRS and CDR2 YFSETQ come from the germline V gene. The CDR3 sequence is CASSLANFRDRAYEQYF. CDR3 coding DNA: TGCGCCAGCAGCTTGGCGAATTTTAGGGACAGGGCCTACGAGCAGTACTTC.

The chain couples TRBV6-5 to TRBJ1-5, with D unresolved. From germline, CDR1 is MNHEY and CDR2 SVGAGI. The CDR3 is 15 amino acids. V was trimmed by 0 bases and J by 1 base, leaving 7 bases between them. In DNA, the CDR3 is TGTGCCAGCAGTTACTCCCAACTAAGCAATCAGCCCCAGCATTTT. This encodes CASSYSQLSNQPQHF.

The chain recombines TRBV9 with TRBJ2-7, with unresolved D. Deletions cut 6 bases from V and 2 bases from J, with 6 bases between. Germline assignment: CDR1 SGDLS and CDR2 YYNGEE. This CDR3 is 11 amino acids long. CDR3 nucleotides: TGTGCCAGCACCCCCACCTACGAGCAGTACTTC. Its translation: CASTPTYEQYF.

V is TRBV5-4 and J is TRBJ1-2; 8 positions agree with TRBD1. Trimming cost V 1 base and J 0 bases; bases outside gene matches: 5. This CDR3 is 16 amino acids long. Per germline, CDR1 SGHNT and CDR2 YYREEE (reference sequence). In DNA, the CDR3 is TGTGCCAGCAGCTTGTCAGGGGGCACGGCTAACTATGGCTACACCTTC. Its protein is CASSLSGGTANYGYTF.

The rearrangement joins TRBV3-1 (or the pseudogene TRBV3-2) to TRBJ1-4, with D perhaps matching TRBD1 (5 bases). CDR1 and CDR2 from the germline V gene are LGHDT and YNNKEL (reference sequence). Trimming pared 4 bases from V and 8 bases from J, leaving 26 bases between. The CDR3 extends over 18 amino acids. CDR3 sequence (DNA): TGTGCCAGCAGCCCAACCGGGACCGGGGGTTTAGCAGGCGAAAAACTGTTTTTT. Translated: CASSPTGTGGLAGEKLFF.

This chain joins TRBV23-1 and TRBJ1-4, with 7 positions matching TRBD1. TRBV23-1 has ORF status, its function being uncertain. The V gene end was trimmed by 0 bases and the J gene end by 0 bases; junction bases not matched to a gene: 4. The CDR3 is made up of 17 amino acids. Here the CDR3 DNA reads TGCGCCAGCAGTCAATCGGACAGGACCGCAACTAATGAAAAACTGTTTTTT. It encodes CASSQSDRTATNEKLFF.

This clone was recorded a few times. The rearrangement uses TRBV6-4 and TRBJ2-1, with TRBD2 matching over 10 bases. The CDR3 loop spans 16 amino acids. The J segment lost 2 bases and the V segment lost 2 bases, leaving 3 bases of the junction unmatched. Germline-derived CDR1 and CDR2 are MRHNA and SNTAGT. This chain's CDR3 is CASSDQAGGTYNEQFF. CDR3 nucleotide sequence: TGTGCCAGCAGTGACCAAGCGGGAGGGACCTACAATGAGCAGTTCTTC.

CDR3 in amino acids: CASSQDGGNTEAFF. The CDR3 nucleotides read TGCGCCAGCAGCCAAGATGGGGGTAACACTGAAGCTTTCTTT. The chain couples TRBV4-3 to TRBJ1-1; D is possibly TRBD1 (5 bases). Germline V gene data show CDR1 as LGHNA and CDR2 as YSLEER. The CDR3 contains 14 residues. V was shortened by 0 bases and J by 2 bases, with 7 bases between the two germline ends.

V usage is TRBV4-1 and J usage is TRBJ1-5; TRBD1 matches at 9 bases. Trimming removed 0 bases from V and 2 bases from J; junction bases left unmatched: 5. The CDR3 length is 17 residues. CDR1 and CDR2 from the germline V gene are MGHRA and YSYEKL. CDR3 sequence: CASSQDFRTGGNQPQHF. The CDR3, as DNA: TGCGCCAGCAGCCAAGACTTCCGGACAGGGGGCAATCAGCCCCAGCATTTT.

V and J are TRBV7-2 and TRBJ2-1, with 11 bases aligning to TRBD2. Germline-derived CDR1 and CDR2 are SGHTA and FQGNSA. V shed 6 bases, J shed 4 bases, and the junction held 11 bases outside the gene matches. The CDR3 loop spans 17 amino acids. As DNA, the CDR3 is TGTGCCAGCAGACTTAATAGCGGGAGGGCCCGTTACAATGAGCAGTTCTTC. It encodes CASRLNSGRARYNEQFF.

This clone came up a few times. V is TRBV19 and J is TRBJ1-6, with D unresolved. The germline CDR1 and CDR2 sequences are LNHDA and SQIVND (reference sequence). V was shortened by 5 bases and J by 3 bases, with 11 bases between the two germline ends. The CDR3 runs to 15 residues. Here the CDR3 reads CASSSTRLYNSPLHF. The CDR3 DNA sequence: TGTGCCAGTAGTTCTACCAGGCTCTATAATTCACCCCTCCACTTT.

This chain joins TRBV5-4 and TRBJ1-2; TRBD1 aligns across 8 bases. Germline-derived CDR1 and CDR2 are SGHNT and YYREEE (reference sequence). The CDR3 is 15 amino acids. V shed 2 bases, J shed 0 bases, and the junction held 3 bases outside the gene matches. Here the CDR3 reads CASSFGTGTNYGYTF. The CDR3 DNA follows: TGTGCCAGCAGCTTCGGGACAGGAACTAACTATGGCTACACCTTC. The entire variable domain, with the rest obtained from reference TRBV5-4 and TRBJ1-2, is as follows: ETGVTQSPTHLIKTRGQQVTLRCSSQSGHNTVSWYQQALGQGPQFIFQYYREEENGRGNFPPRFSGLQFPNYSSELNVNALELDDSALYLCASSFGTGTNYGYTFGSGTRLTVV.

The chain recombines TRBV18 with TRBJ1-1; possible D gene TRBD1, 5 bases. The CDR3 extends over 14 amino acids. Per germline, CDR1 KGHSH and CDR2 LQKENI. The V end was cut by 3 bases, the J end by 5 bases, with 13 bases between. CDR3 region: CASSPTGGKTEAFF. The CDR3 coding sequence is TGTGCCAGCTCACCTACCGGGGGAAAGACTGAAGCTTTCTTT.